The 20 T cell receptor beta chains reported below all come from one sample, sequenced in a study of blood T cells in healthy people across ages. Alongside a J-beta primer mix, a sample-barcoded 5' primer served in a second PCR lasting roughly 7 to 12 cycles. TCRdb passed the 5' RACE reads through MiXCR, listing each CDR3 protein once. The data show over 950,000 distinct CDR3 sequences, around two fifths seen once. Sequencing was carried out using blood. The receptors were sampled from a young man in good health.

In its sample, this clonotype was seen a few times. This chain uses TRBV7-2 with TRBJ2-3; TRBD2 aligns across 8 bases. The CDR3 runs 17 residues. Looked up from germline, CDR1 is SGHTA and CDR2 is FQGNSA. J was trimmed by 2 bases and V by 1 base; bases with no gene match: 8. Here the CDR3 reads CASSLVGAGGITDTQYF. The CDR3, as DNA: TGTGCCAGCAGCTTAGTCGGGGCGGGGGGCATCACAGATACGCAGTATTTT.

This clonotype was counted only a few times. The genes are TRBV20-1 and TRBJ1-4; D might be TRBD1 (6 bases). Trimming cost V 0 bases and J 6 bases, with 14 bases left between them. The CDR3 contains 15 residues. Germline assignment: CDR1 DFQATT and CDR2 SNEGSKA (reference sequence). The CDR3 sequence: CSARDGRAGDEKLFF. CDR3 nucleotides: TGCAGTGCTAGAGATGGCCGGGCAGGGGATGAAAAACTGTTTTTT.

This clonotype was found a few times. V usage is TRBV4-3 and J usage is TRBJ2-4, with 9 bases lining up with TRBD1. Germline-derived CDR1 and CDR2 are LGHNA and YSLEER. This CDR3 region has 17 residues. The J segment lost 1 base and the V segment lost 2 bases, leaving 6 bases of the junction unmatched. CDR3: CASSQSRQGGAKNIQYF. The CDR3 DNA sequence: TGCGCCAGCAGCCAAAGTCGACAGGGGGGGGCCAAAAACATTCAGTACTTC.

The chain has TRBV27 and TRBJ1-5; D not certain. The CDR3 has 14 residues. The germline V gene has CDR1 MNHEY and CDR2 SMNVEV (reference sequence). V shed 5 bases and J shed 1 base, with 9 bases lying between them. The CDR3 region has the DNA TGTGCCAGCAGTAAGACACGAAGCAATCAGCCCCAGCATTTT. Translation: CASSKTRSNQPQHF.

This chain links TRBV6-5 with TRBJ2-2; 8 bases are a match to TRBD2. From germline, CDR1 is MNHEY and CDR2 SVGAGI. The V segment lost 0 bases and the J segment 1 base; nucleotides outside the gene matches: 7. The CDR3 spans 18 residues. In DNA, the CDR3 is TGTGCCAGCAGTTACTCGGGTCCGACTAGCGTGAACACCGGGGAGCTGTTTTTT. It codes for CASSYSGPTSVNTGELFF.

This clonotype came up once. This chain links TRBV12-3 or TRBV12-4 with TRBJ2-2; no definite D call. V was pared by 11 bases and J by 3 bases, with 13 bases between. The CDR3 length is 13 residues. The CDR3 is CASRAEDTGELFF. The CDR3 DNA sequence: TGTGCCTCAAGGGCTGAGGACACCGGGGAGCTGTTTTTT.

This clonotype came up a few times. The rearrangement joins TRBV12-3 or TRBV12-4 to TRBJ2-1; weak D call: TRBD2 (5 bases). Trimming cost V 6 bases and J 13 bases, with 13 bases left between them. This CDR3 is built from 11 residues. The chain's CDR3 is CASSLGETQFF. The CDR3 DNA reads as TGTGCCAGCAGCCTTGGGGAGACCCAGTTCTTC.

The rearrangement links TRBV14 to TRBJ2-1, with a possible D match to TRBD2 (6 bases). CDR1 and CDR2 from the germline V gene are SGHDN and FVKESK. V lost 4 bases and J 4 bases, leaving 20 bases between the germline ends. The CDR3 sequence is 17 residues long. The CDR3 DNA follows: TGTGCCAGCAGCCCTGAACCCGGGGGTCCTCATTACAATGAGCAGTTCTTC. Protein sequence: CASSPEPGGPHYNEQFF.

This clonotype came up a few times. The chain links TRBV12-5 to TRBJ2-1, with unresolved D. The V gene's germline CDR1 is LGHNT and CDR2 FRNRAP. The CDR3 is made up of 12 amino acids. Trimming removed 1 base from V and 7 bases from J, with 5 bases in between. The CDR3 DNA reads TGTGCTAGTGGTTTGGATAAAAATGAGCAGTTCTTC. It encodes CASGLDKNEQFF.

The chain uses TRBV5-1 and TRBJ1-1; unclear D gene. Germline V gives CDR1 SGHRS, CDR2 YFSETQ. Between the trimmed V and J ends, which lost 4 bases and 2 bases, there was a span of 6 bases. The CDR3 totals 12 residues. The CDR3 loop reads CASSEINTEAFF. The CDR3 region has the DNA TGCGCCAGCAGCGAAATCAACACTGAAGCTTTCTTT.

This clonotype was observed a handful of times. This chain connects TRBV7-2 to TRBJ1-5; D remains unclear. V was trimmed by 5 bases and J by 0 bases, leaving 11 bases between them. This CDR3 region has 15 residues. Germline V gives CDR1 SGHTA, CDR2 FQGNSA. The CDR3 protein is CASSPNLDSNQPQHF. The CDR3, as DNA: TGTGCCAGCAGCCCAAACCTCGATAGCAATCAGCCCCAGCATTTT. The entire variable domain, with the rest obtained from reference TRBV7-2 and TRBJ1-5, is as follows: GAGVSQSPSNKVTEKGKDVELRCDPISGHTALYWYRQSLGQGLEFLIYFQGNSAPDKSGLPSDRFSAERTGGSVSTLTIQRTQQEDSAVYLCASSPNLDSNQPQHFGDGTRLSIL.

This clonotype has only a few counts. The V and J genes are TRBV7-9 and TRBJ2-1, with D perhaps matching TRBD2 (5 bases). V was cut by 3 bases and J by 0 bases, with 15 bases left in between. This CDR3 is built from 17 residues. CDR1 and CDR2 (germline): SEHNR, FQNEAQ (reference sequence). In DNA form, the CDR3 reads TGTGCCAGCAGCTTTGCACCCCGGGATCGCTCCTACAATGAGCAGTTCTTC. Its protein is CASSFAPRDRSYNEQFF.

This chain joins TRBV9 and TRBJ2-2, with TRBD1 matching over 10 bases. With V trimmed by 2 bases and J by 7 bases, 5 bases remained unmatched. CDR1 is SGDLS and CDR2 is YYNGEE in the germline V gene. The CDR3 is made up of 15 amino acids. Written as DNA, the CDR3 is TGTGCCAGCAGCGTGGGGACAGGGGTTGACGGGGAGCTGTTTTTT. This encodes CASSVGTGVDGELFF.

The table lists this clonotype with a few counts. V usage is TRBV6-1 and J usage is TRBJ2-7; D gene unclear. Looked up from germline, CDR1 is MNHNS and CDR2 is SASEGT. V shed 4 bases and J shed 1 base, with 11 bases lying between them. The CDR3 sequence is 14 residues long. The CDR3 reads CASSVRHGSYEQYF. CDR3 nucleotide sequence: TGTGCCAGCAGTGTCCGACACGGGTCCTACGAGCAGTACTTC.

This chain links TRBV6-1 with TRBJ1-6, with 10 bases identical to TRBD1. The CDR3 runs 14 residues. Germline V gene lookup returns CDR1 MNHNS and CDR2 SASEGT. V shed 3 bases, J shed 18 bases, and the junction held 11 bases outside the gene matches. The CDR3 region has the DNA TGTGCCAGCAGTGATGGGACAGGGGTGAGGTTTGGCCACTTT. It encodes CASSDGTGVRFGHF.

This chain's CDR3 is CASSVDETGGNYGYTF. CDR3 DNA: TGTGCCAGCAGCGTAGATGAGACAGGGGGCAACTATGGCTACACCTTC. This rearrangement joins TRBV9 to TRBJ1-2; 10 nucleotides match TRBD1. The germline V gene encodes CDR1 SGDLS and CDR2 YYNGEE. CDR3 length equals 16 residues. The J segment lost 2 bases and the V segment lost 0 bases, leaving 4 bases of the junction unmatched.

The chain carries TRBV4-1 and TRBJ1-1; TRBD1 might be the D (5 bases). Trimming cost V 0 bases and J 1 base, with 15 bases left between them. This CDR3 region has 17 residues. CDR1 is MGHRA, CDR2 YSYEKL, per germline. The CDR3 DNA reads as TGCGCCAGCAGCCAAGAAAGTCCAGGGCGAGGGAACACTGAAGCTTTCTTT. It is translated as CASSQESPGRGNTEAFF.

The V and J genes are TRBV6-7 and TRBJ1-1; possible D gene TRBD1, 6 bases. TRBV6-7 is filed as an ORF, its function uncertain. The CDR3 is 14 residues long. The V and J ends lost 5 bases and 5 bases respectively, with 15 bases between them. CDR3 sequence: CASSENRVRTEAFF. Here the CDR3 DNA reads TGTGCCAGCAGTGAAAACAGGGTTCGGACTGAAGCTTTCTTT.

This clonotype was detected a few times. V and J are TRBV4-3 and TRBJ1-2; D is undetermined. The CDR3 covers 16 residues. CDR1 and CDR2 (germline): LGHNA, YSLEER. The germline V and J ends were trimmed by 0 bases and 5 bases, with 16 bases remaining between them. For the CDR3, the DNA is TGCGCCAGCAGCCAAGATTTAGTAGCGGTGTGGTATGGCTACACCTTC. This translates into CASSQDLVAVWYGYTF.

The genes are TRBV5-1 and TRBJ2-5; 7 bases map to TRBD2. After removal of 3 bases from V and 2 bases from J, the junction contained 10 bases not matched to a gene. This CDR3 is 16 amino acids long. Germline V lookup: CDR1 SGHRS, CDR2 YFSETQ. The CDR3 DNA is TGCGCCAGCAGCTCGACCGGGACTACCAGACAAGAGACCCAGTACTTC. Translated, it gives CASSSTGTTRQETQYF.